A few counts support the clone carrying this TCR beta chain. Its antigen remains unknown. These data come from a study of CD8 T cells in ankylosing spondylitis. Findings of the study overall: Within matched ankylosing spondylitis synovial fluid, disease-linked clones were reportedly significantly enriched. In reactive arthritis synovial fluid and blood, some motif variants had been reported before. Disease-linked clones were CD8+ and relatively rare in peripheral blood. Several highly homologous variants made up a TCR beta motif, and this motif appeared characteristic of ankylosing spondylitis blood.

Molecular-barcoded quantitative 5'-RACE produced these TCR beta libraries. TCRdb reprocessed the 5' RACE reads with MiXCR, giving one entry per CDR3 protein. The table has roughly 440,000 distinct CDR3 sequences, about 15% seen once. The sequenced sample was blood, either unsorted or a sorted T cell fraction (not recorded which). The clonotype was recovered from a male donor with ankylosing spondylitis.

CDR3 sequence (DNA): TGTGCCAGCAGCCTCGCAGGGATGGTTCAGCCCCAGCATTTT. Its translation: CASSLAGMVQPQHF. The genes are TRBV3-1 and TRBJ1-5, with a weak D call TRBD1 (5 bases). The CDR3 has 14 amino acids. The germline V and J ends were trimmed by 4 bases and 6 bases, with 13 bases remaining between them. CDR1 is LGHDT, CDR2 YNNKEL, per germline (reference sequence). The full variable domain, completed using reference TRBV3-1 and TRBJ1-5, is DTAVSQTPKYLVTQMGNDKSIKCEQNLGHDTMYWYKQDSKKFLKIMFSYNNKELIINETVPNRFSPKSPDKAHLNLHINSLELGDSAVYFCASSLAGMVQPQHFGDGTRLSIL.